One sample yielded the 25 T cell receptor beta chains listed below, sequenced in a study of CD8 T cells in Susac syndrome. With random hexamers, roughly 0.5 to 1 ug RNA was reverse transcribed. MiXCR, run by TCRdb on the immunoSEQ multiplex PCR reads, gives a single entry per CDR3 protein. The data hold around 280,000 distinct CDR3 sequences, with roughly nine tenths observed a single time. The material sequenced was CD4+ T cells from PBMCs. Receptors were obtained from a human donor with multiple sclerosis.

This chain uses TRBV7-2 with TRBJ1-3; 9 bases line up with TRBD1. In germline, CDR1 is SGHTA, CDR2 FQGNSA. Trimming removed 0 bases from V and 2 bases from J; junction bases left unmatched: 5. The length of the CDR3 is 17 residues. CDR3 coding DNA: TGTGCCAGCAGCTTAGCCCCGACAGGGGGGACTGGAAACACCATATATTTT. The encoded protein is CASSLAPTGGTGNTIYF.

This chain connects TRBV19 to TRBJ2-3; 9 bases line up with TRBD2. The germline CDR1 and CDR2 sequences are LNHDA and SQIVND (reference sequence). The CDR3 length is 16 residues. The ends lost 2 bases at V and 0 bases at J; junction bases unmatched: 3. The CDR3 here is CASSIRTSESTDTQYF. The CDR3 DNA follows: TGTGCCAGTAGTATACGGACTAGCGAAAGCACAGATACGCAGTATTTT.

This chain connects TRBV6-2 or TRBV6-3 to TRBJ1-2, with D uncertain. Per germline, CDR1 MNHEY and CDR2 SVGEGT. This CDR3 is 13 amino acids long. The V gene lost 6 bases and the J gene lost 8 bases, with 16 bases spanning the gap. For the CDR3, the DNA is TGTGCCAGCAGGAATCCGTCAACCAGGGGCTACACCTTC. Translation: CASRNPSTRGYTF.

The chain links TRBV20-1 to TRBJ2-7, with no clear D. This CDR3 has 11 residues. Germline values: CDR1 DFQATT, CDR2 SNEGSKA (reference sequence). Trimming removed 5 bases from V and 0 bases from J, with 5 bases in between. The CDR3 sequence: CSARASYEQYF. Here the CDR3 DNA reads TGCAGTGCTCGCGCCTCCTACGAGCAGTACTTC.

This chain links TRBV29-1 with TRBJ2-2; TRBD2 might be the D (6 bases). This CDR3 is built from 16 residues. CDR1 is SQVTM and CDR2 is ANQGSEA in the germline V gene. Trimming pared 4 bases from V and 3 bases from J, leaving 18 bases between. The chain's CDR3 is CSVGRVRGADTGELFF. The CDR3 DNA follows: TGCAGCGTTGGGAGGGTAAGGGGAGCGGACACCGGGGAGCTGTTTTTT.

The V and J genes are TRBV30 and TRBJ1-2; perhaps TRBD1 as D (5 bases). The CDR3 has 11 residues. V shed 2 bases and J shed 12 bases, with 13 bases lying between them. Germline CDR1 and CDR2: GTSNPN and SVGIG (reference sequence). The CDR3 bases are TGTGCCTGGAGTACCGGGGGTAGCCACACCTTC. Amino acids: CAWSTGGSHTF.

This CDR3 is CAWSTGTSGINEQFF. The CDR3 DNA sequence: TGTGCCTGGAGTACGGGGACTAGCGGCATCAATGAGCAGTTCTTC. The V call is TRBV30, the J call TRBJ2-1, with 11 bases fitting TRBD2. Germline values: CDR1 GTSNPN, CDR2 SVGIG (reference sequence). This CDR3 is 15 amino acids long. The V and J ends lost 2 bases and 6 bases, in that order; junction bases with no gene match: 6.

This chain connects TRBV21-1 to TRBJ2-7. TRBV21-1 is assigned pseudogene status. CDR3 size: 15 residues. CDR3 in amino acids: CASSKVETSSYEQYF. The CDR3 nucleotides are TGTGCCAGCAGCAAAGTTGAGACTAGCTCCTACGAGCAGTACTTC.

J is TRBJ2-5 and V is TRBV7-9, with a possible D match to TRBD2 (5 bases). Trimming left V 0 bases short and J 1 base short, with 9 bases between. The CDR3 loop spans 15 amino acids. Germline CDR1 and CDR2: SEHNR and FQNEAQ (reference sequence). CDR3 in DNA: TGTGCCAGCAGCTTAGCGCGGAGCGGCCAAGAGACCCAGTACTTC. Amino acids: CASSLARSGQETQYF. Full variable domain (missing parts from reference TRBV7-9 and TRBJ2-5): DTGVSQNPRHKITKRGQNVTFRCDPISEHNRLYWYRQTLGQGPEFLTYFQNEAQLEKSRLLSDRFSAERPKGSFSTLEIQRTEQGDSAMYLCASSLARSGQETQYFGPGTRLLVL.

The rearrangement joins TRBV7-9 to TRBJ1-5; 10 bases line up with TRBD1. Losses at the gene ends were 5 bases for V and 7 bases for J; bases not matched to a gene: 14. This CDR3 is 17 amino acids long. Germline values: CDR1 SEHNR, CDR2 FQNEAQ (reference sequence). As DNA, the CDR3 is TGTGCCAGCAGCCGCCTGGGAGGGACAGGGGTTAAGCAGCCCCAGCATTTT. Translated, it gives CASSRLGGTGVKQPQHF.

This clonotype was recorded a few times. The chain recombines TRBV30 with TRBJ2-7, with unresolved D. V gave up 3 bases and J gave up 5 bases, with 14 bases separating them. CDR3 length: 13 residues. Germline V gene lookup returns CDR1 GTSNPN and CDR2 SVGIG (reference sequence). The CDR3 protein is CAWREMAGHEQYF. The DNA of the CDR3 is TGTGCCTGGAGGGAGATGGCTGGGCACGAGCAGTACTTC.

This clonotype showed up just once. The gene calls are TRBV7-2 and TRBJ2-1, with D maybe TRBD2 (6 bases). CDR3 length: 15 residues. V was shortened by 5 bases and J by 5 bases, with 16 bases between the two germline ends. Germline lookup yields CDR1 SGHTA and CDR2 FQGNSA. The CDR3 sequence is CASSPPGLLNNEQFF. In DNA, the CDR3 is TGTGCCAGCAGCCCCCCGGGACTCCTCAACAATGAGCAGTTCTTC.

This chain joins TRBV20-1 and TRBJ2-3; D is unclear. V shed 7 bases and J shed 2 bases, with 10 bases lying between them. CDR1 and CDR2 from the germline V gene are DFQATT and SNEGSKA (reference sequence). The CDR3 consists of 12 residues. As DNA, the CDR3 is TGCAGTGTCCGCCTCTACACAGATACGCAGTATTTT. Translating gives CSVRLYTDTQYF.

This clonotype was detected once. The chain couples TRBV27 to TRBJ2-6, with unresolved D. This CDR3 has 18 amino acids. Germline V gene lookup returns CDR1 MNHEY and CDR2 SMNVEV (reference sequence). Trimming took 7 bases from V and 0 from J, leaving 19 bases between them. The CDR3 DNA follows: TGTGCCAGCATCCCTGATCCGCAGCACAGCTCTGGGGCCAACGTCCTGACTTTC. Protein product: CASIPDPQHSSGANVLTF.

The gene calls are TRBV3-1 and TRBJ2-6; no definite D call. Germline values: CDR1 LGHDT, CDR2 YNNKEL (reference sequence). The CDR3 totals 21 residues. The V end lost 1 base, the J end lost 1 base, and 23 bases lay between the germline ends. CDR3 DNA sequence: TGTGCCAGCAGCCAAGTGACCCAACCACTCGGGTGGAGTTCTGGGGCCAACGTCCTGACTTTC. Amino acid sequence: CASSQVTQPLGWSSGANVLTF.

V is TRBV19 and J is TRBJ2-3; D unclear. Looked up from germline, CDR1 is LNHDA and CDR2 is SQIVND (reference sequence). The CDR3 runs 12 residues. The V gene lost 6 bases and the J gene lost 0 bases, with 4 bases spanning the gap. The CDR3 DNA is TGTGCCAGTAGCCAGAGCACAGATACGCAGTATTTT. This codes for CASSQSTDTQYF.

The chain is built from TRBV7-9 and TRBJ1-1; D may be TRBD1 (5 bases). The CDR3 sequence is 14 residues long. The germline V gene encodes CDR1 SEHNR and CDR2 FQNEAQ (reference sequence). Trimming took 0 bases from V and 4 from J, leaving 9 bases between them. This chain's CDR3 is CASSLAREATEAFF. The CDR3 DNA follows: TGTGCCAGCAGCTTAGCCAGGGAGGCCACTGAAGCTTTCTTT.

The chain uses TRBV29-1 and TRBJ2-3; no clear D gene. This CDR3 region has 12 residues. Germline V gene sequence: CDR1 SQVTM, CDR2 ANQGSEA. V lost 7 bases, J lost 4 bases, and 12 bases lay in between. The CDR3 DNA reads as TGCAGCGGGCTACATGGTGCAGATACGCAGTATTTT. This translates into CSGLHGADTQYF.

The V and J genes are TRBV20-1 and TRBJ1-1; D is ambiguous. The CDR3 covers 12 residues. Germline CDR1 and CDR2: DFQATT and SNEGSKA (reference sequence). V lost 3 bases and J lost 1, with 6 bases in between. The CDR3 DNA reads TGCAGTGCTAGGCGTCCGAACACTGAAGCTTTCTTT. This translates into CSARRPNTEAFF.

This sequence joins TRBV30 and TRBJ1-2; no reliable D call. The V gene's germline CDR1 is GTSNPN and CDR2 SVGIG (reference sequence). V lost 3 bases, J lost 6 bases, and 17 bases lay in between. This CDR3 has 14 amino acids. The CDR3 loop reads CAWRAKGVWNGYTF. Written as DNA, the CDR3 is TGTGCCTGGAGGGCGAAGGGCGTCTGGAATGGCTACACCTTC.

The rearrangement joins TRBV2 to TRBJ2-2; maybe TRBD1 (5 bases). V shed 2 bases and J shed 3 bases, with 10 bases lying between them. Germline V CDR1 and CDR2: SNHLY, FYNNEI. This CDR3 is 15 amino acids long. CDR3 residues: CASSERQTDTGELFF. For the CDR3, the DNA is TGTGCCAGCAGTGAACGACAGACTGACACCGGGGAGCTGTTTTTT.

This clonotype was recorded once. The chain uses TRBV7-2 and TRBJ1-2; TRBD1 might be the D (5 bases). V was pared by 5 bases and J by 0 bases, with 13 bases between. The CDR3 extends over 15 amino acids. Germline V CDR1 and CDR2: SGHTA, FQGNSA. The CDR3 DNA reads as TGTGCCAGCAGCCCGGGGGGGGAAGCTAACTATGGCTACACCTTC. It yields the protein CASSPGGEANYGYTF. Supplemented by reference TRBV7-2 and TRBJ1-2, the full variable domain reads GAGVSQSPSNKVTEKGKDVELRCDPISGHTALYWYRQSLGQGLEFLIYFQGNSAPDKSGLPSDRFSAERTGGSVSTLTIQRTQQEDSAVYLCASSPGGEANYGYTFGSGTRLTVV.

The chain recombines TRBV12-3 or TRBV12-4 with TRBJ1-2; 9 positions match TRBD1. The ends lost 7 bases at V and 3 bases at J; junction bases unmatched: 9. The CDR3 length is 15 residues. CDR3 region: CASTPPGQGYYGYTF. The CDR3 DNA reads as TGTGCCAGCACCCCCCCAGGACAGGGGTACTATGGCTACACCTTC.

V and J are TRBV6-2 or TRBV6-3 and TRBJ2-1; D is uncertain. This CDR3 contains 12 residues. Germline loops: CDR1 MNHEY, CDR2 SVGEGT. The V end was cut by 0 bases, the J end by 8 bases, with 5 bases between. The CDR3 DNA follows: TGTGCCAGCAGTTACTCTATTTATGAGCAGTTCTTC. This encodes CASSYSIYEQFF.

The genes are TRBV20-1 and TRBJ2-7, with 10 bases fitting TRBD2. Germline V gene data show CDR1 as DFQATT and CDR2 as SNEGSKA (reference sequence). Germline trimming cut 5 bases from V and 6 bases from J; bases unmatched to any gene: 4. CDR3 length: 12 residues. In DNA form, the CDR3 reads TGCAGTGCTCAGCGGGGGGGCCGCGAGCAGTACTTC. Translated, it gives CSAQRGGREQYF.